These T cell receptor beta chains were read from a single sample in a study of cytomegalovirus exposure and HLA in healthy donors. Here immunoSEQ multiplex PCR was the method, and the copy in TCRdb shows in-frame clones only, minus some. The sample table includes some 200,000 clones. Sample: PBMCs. These receptors came from a girl aged 2 to 10 in good health and CMV-seropositive. Both conserved end residues are part of each CDR3. Each record gives: V gene, D gene, CDR3 protein. D genes are given only for firm matches.

V gene: TRBV27
D gene: TRBD1
CDR3 protein: CASSLDRASEAFF

V gene: TRBV19
D gene: NA
CDR3 protein: CASSPAGVTNYGYTF

V gene: TRBV11-3
D gene: NA
CDR3 protein: CASSSSRDSSTDTQYF

V gene: TRBV19
D gene: TRBD1
CDR3 protein: CASSINRDRGNTIYF

V gene: TRBV28
D gene: NA
CDR3 protein: CASSLGSRVALYEQYF

V gene: TRBV7-6
D gene: TRBD1
CDR3 protein: CASSLTTGGDTGELFF

V gene: TRBV16
D gene: NA
CDR3 protein: CASSDARSDTQYF

V gene: TRBV19
D gene: NA
CDR3 protein: CASSIWETSGNTIYF

V gene: TRBV7-2
D gene: TRBD1
CDR3 protein: CASSEDRDQPQHF

V gene: TRBV4-2
D gene: NA
CDR3 protein: CASSQEPGFNEQFF

V gene: TRBV30
D gene: TRBD2
CDR3 protein: CAWSDNRAGVLSYNEQFF

V gene: TRBV28
D gene: TRBD2
CDR3 protein: CASSLTGLASYEQYF

V gene: TRBV19
D gene: TRBD1
CDR3 protein: CASSSGGTNEKLFF

V gene: TRBV6-5
D gene: NA
CDR3 protein: CASSYLKATVEQYF

V gene: TRBV11-2
D gene: NA
CDR3 protein: CASSFRGTDTEAFF

V gene: TRBV19
D gene: TRBD1
CDR3 protein: CASSPRQGTARHEQFF

V gene: TRBV18
D gene: TRBD1
CDR3 protein: CASSPPTGTPREQYF

V gene: TRBV7-2
D gene: NA
CDR3 protein: CASSFLPTGVEQFF

V gene: TRBV30
D gene: NA
CDR3 protein: CAWSSTGPSPLHF

V gene: TRBV11-2
D gene: TRBD2
CDR3 protein: CASSQASGSYNEQFF

V gene: TRBV28
D gene: TRBD1
CDR3 protein: CASSGGTGDEQYF

V gene: TRBV5-1
D gene: NA
CDR3 protein: CASSLGFTSSYNEQFF

V gene: TRBV6-5
D gene: NA
CDR3 protein: CASKGGWTLQETQYF

V gene: TRBV28
D gene: NA
CDR3 protein: CASSLSTNRGLIYGYTF

V gene: TRBV6-1
D gene: NA
CDR3 protein: CASIQGLGELFF

V gene: TRBV30
D gene: NA
CDR3 protein: CAWSVDRDKGSGYGYTF

V gene: TRBV4-2
D gene: NA
CDR3 protein: CASSQVRGSYEQYF

V gene: TRBV27
D gene: NA
CDR3 protein: CASSLSGKVGDFYEQYF

V gene: TRBV5-6
D gene: TRBD2
CDR3 protein: CASSLVPSGMHEQFF

V gene: TRBV13
D gene: TRBD2
CDR3 protein: CASSQPTSGKNEQFF

V gene: TRBV7-9
D gene: NA
CDR3 protein: CASSPDQNEQFF

V gene: TRBV5-5
D gene: TRBD1
CDR3 protein: CASSPGDRGNEKLFF

V gene: TRBV28
D gene: NA
CDR3 protein: CASSPPSSGYEQYF

V gene: TRBV9
D gene: TRBD1
CDR3 protein: CASSVAGTGGHNEQFF

V gene: TRBV19
D gene: TRBD1
CDR3 protein: CASSIGLGTAYEQYF

V gene: TRBV5-1
D gene: TRBD1
CDR3 protein: CASSSGTGGQPQHF

V gene: TRBV5-4
D gene: NA
CDR3 protein: CASSLGTRVNTEAFF

V gene: TRBV5-1
D gene: NA
CDR3 protein: CASSSTGQMDTEAFF

V gene: TRBV7-8
D gene: TRBD2
CDR3 protein: CASSLAGVLADKNIQYF

V gene: TRBV30
D gene: TRBD2
CDR3 protein: CAWSPDGEGIQYF

V gene: TRBV2
D gene: TRBD2
CDR3 protein: CASSFPGLAENYNEQFF

V gene: TRBV4-2
D gene: NA
CDR3 protein: CASSQEVALSSYEQYF

V gene: TRBV28
D gene: NA
CDR3 protein: CASSDWEPPVWEQYF

V gene: TRBV19
D gene: TRBD1
CDR3 protein: CASSITGGLETQYF

V gene: TRBV4-1
D gene: TRBD1
CDR3 protein: CASSQIGTGTEAFF

V gene: TRBV18
D gene: NA
CDR3 protein: CASSPPGKLETQYF